This is a list of T cell receptor beta chains from one sample in a study of spatial heterogeneity in lung cancer. Via MiXCR, TCRdb re-called the 5' RACE reads, giving one row per CDR3 protein. Altogether some 110,000 distinct CDR3 sequences are present, roughly an eighth being singletons, with the ten largest covering 15% to 20%. The sequencing used PBMCs, collected at follow-up. These receptors all come from a male donor with early-stage non-small cell lung cancer. Each CDR3 is given with its conserved first and last residue. D genes are given only for firm matches. Rows may omit the clone size; those that give it use once, few, many or a size class.

clone_size: many; v_call: TRBV20-1; d_call: TRBD1; j_call: TRBJ2-6; cdr3_nt: TGCAGTGCTGGACAGGGCACTGGGGCCAACGTCCTGACTTTC; cdr3_aa: CSAGQGTGANVLTF
clone_size: few; v_call: TRBV20-1; d_call: TRBD1; j_call: TRBJ2-3; cdr3_nt: TGCAGTGCTAGAGATCCCTCCGGGACAGGGCTCCCAGATACGCAGTATTTT; cdr3_aa: CSARDPSGTGLPDTQYF
clone_size: few; v_call: TRBV7-6; d_call: NA; j_call: TRBJ2-3; cdr3_nt: TGTGCCAGCAGCTTAGGCGGGACACCCAACACAGATACGCAGTATTTT; cdr3_aa: CASSLGGTPNTDTQYF
clone_size: many; v_call: TRBV11-2; d_call: NA; j_call: TRBJ2-6; cdr3_nt: TGTGCCAGCAGCTTAAGCTCCTCTGGGGCCAACGTCCTGACTTTC; cdr3_aa: CASSLSSSGANVLTF
clone_size: NA; v_call: TRBV9; d_call: TRBD1; j_call: TRBJ1-1; cdr3_nt: TGTGCCAGCAGCGCACAGGGGTTCAACACTGAAGCTTTCTTT; cdr3_aa: CASSAQGFNTEAFF
clone_size: NA; v_call: TRBV28; d_call: TRBD1; j_call: TRBJ1-5; cdr3_nt: TGTGCCAGCAGTCGCCTGACAGGGGGCGGCAATCAGCCCCAGCATTTT; cdr3_aa: CASSRLTGGGNQPQHF
clone_size: many; v_call: TRBV29-1; d_call: NA; j_call: TRBJ1-1; cdr3_nt: TGCAGCGTGTTAGGACAGACCATGAACACTGAAGCTTTCTTT; cdr3_aa: CSVLGQTMNTEAFF
clone_size: NA; v_call: TRBV2; d_call: NA; j_call: TRBJ1-6; cdr3_nt: TGTGCCAGCAGTGAAAAGGGACCCTCGAGCTCCTATAATTCACCCCTCCACTTT; cdr3_aa: CASSEKGPSSSYNSPLHF
clone_size: few; v_call: TRBV28; d_call: TRBD2; j_call: TRBJ2-1; cdr3_nt: TGTGCCAGCCACCCGGGACTAGCGGCTAATGAGCAGTTCTTC; cdr3_aa: CASHPGLAANEQFF
clone_size: few; v_call: TRBV2; d_call: NA; j_call: TRBJ2-2; cdr3_nt: TGTGCCAGCAGTGATCGCGCCCCGGTCCTGCTGGCCGGGGAGCTGTTTTTT; cdr3_aa: CASSDRAPVLLAGELFF
clone_size: many; v_call: TRBV7-2; d_call: NA; j_call: TRBJ2-5; cdr3_nt: TGTGCCAGCAGCGGGGACTGGAAGGAGACCCAGTACTTC; cdr3_aa: CASSGDWKETQYF
clone_size: NA; v_call: TRBV5-1; d_call: NA; j_call: TRBJ2-7; cdr3_nt: TGCGCCAGCAGCTTTGGCTTTTCCTACGAGCAGTACTTC; cdr3_aa: CASSFGFSYEQYF
clone_size: many; v_call: TRBV7-7; d_call: TRBD1; j_call: TRBJ2-1; cdr3_nt: TGTGCCAGCAGCCCTCTATCCTCGGGACAGGGGAGGTATGAGCAGTTCTTC; cdr3_aa: CASSPLSSGQGRYEQFF
clone_size: few; v_call: TRBV6-2/TRBV6-3; d_call: NA; j_call: TRBJ1-5; cdr3_nt: TGTGCCAGCAGTGTCACCCGAACGCAGGGAGGCAATCAGCCCCAGCATTTT; cdr3_aa: CASSVTRTQGGNQPQHF
clone_size: NA; v_call: TRBV10-3; d_call: TRBD1; j_call: TRBJ1-3; cdr3_nt: TGTGCCATCAGAGCGGGACAGGGTGAAGGAAACACCATATATTTT; cdr3_aa: CAIRAGQGEGNTIYF
clone_size: few; v_call: TRBV20-1; d_call: TRBD1; j_call: TRBJ2-3; cdr3_nt: TGCAGTGCGCCGAAGGACAGGGAAGGGAGAGATACGCAGTATTTT; cdr3_aa: CSAPKDREGRDTQYF
clone_size: few; v_call: TRBV5-1; d_call: NA; j_call: TRBJ1-3; cdr3_nt: TGCGCCAGCAGCTTGGACGGTCCTCTGGGAAACACCATATATTTT; cdr3_aa: CASSLDGPLGNTIYF
clone_size: many; v_call: TRBV4-1; d_call: NA; j_call: TRBJ2-2; cdr3_nt: TGCGCCAGCAGCCAACCTACTTGGAGGCCTGCCGGGGAGCTGTTTTTT; cdr3_aa: CASSQPTWRPAGELFF
clone_size: NA; v_call: TRBV5-1; d_call: TRBD1; j_call: TRBJ2-1; cdr3_nt: TGCGCCAGCGGAGAAGGGGGCCTATCAATGAAGCAGTTCTTC; cdr3_aa: CASGEGGLSMKQFF
clone_size: many; v_call: TRBV20-1; d_call: NA; j_call: TRBJ2-7; cdr3_nt: TGCAGTGCCGACAGTGACTACGAGCAGTACTTC; cdr3_aa: CSADSDYEQYF
clone_size: few; v_call: TRBV28; d_call: NA; j_call: TRBJ2-5; cdr3_nt: TGTGCCACCCGGGAGGAGACCCAGTACTTC; cdr3_aa: CATREETQYF
clone_size: many; v_call: TRBV28; d_call: NA; j_call: TRBJ2-5; cdr3_nt: TGTGCCAGCAGCCAGGGCGAAAAGACCCAGTACTTC; cdr3_aa: CASSQGEKTQYF
clone_size: many; v_call: TRBV4-1; d_call: TRBD2; j_call: TRBJ2-6; cdr3_nt: TGCGCCAGCAGCCAAGAGACTAGCGCTGGGGCCAACGTCCTGACTTTC; cdr3_aa: CASSQETSAGANVLTF
clone_size: NA; v_call: TRBV5-1; d_call: TRBD1; j_call: TRBJ1-2; cdr3_nt: TGCGCCAGCAGCATGCAAACAGGGGACTATGGCTACACCTTC; cdr3_aa: CASSMQTGDYGYTF
clone_size: many; v_call: TRBV4-1; d_call: NA; j_call: TRBJ1-2; cdr3_nt: TGCGCCAGCAGCCAATCTCTGGGGGGCGCGGATAACTATGGCTACACCTTC; cdr3_aa: CASSQSLGGADNYGYTF
clone_size: few; v_call: TRBV5-4; d_call: TRBD1; j_call: TRBJ1-3; cdr3_nt: TGTGCCAGCAGCCCTGGGACAGCATCTGGAAACACCATATATTTT; cdr3_aa: CASSPGTASGNTIYF
clone_size: NA; v_call: TRBV5-1; d_call: NA; j_call: TRBJ1-3; cdr3_nt: TGCGCCAGCAGCGCGGGACATTGGGAAAACACCATATATTTT; cdr3_aa: CASSAGHWENTIYF
clone_size: few; v_call: TRBV28; d_call: NA; j_call: TRBJ2-7; cdr3_nt: TGTGCCAGCAGTTTGGTTGGGGAGTTCTCCTACGAGCAGTACTTC; cdr3_aa: CASSLVGEFSYEQYF
clone_size: many; v_call: TRBV9; d_call: NA; j_call: TRBJ2-3; cdr3_nt: TGTGCCAGCAGCGTAGCCTCGGCTCTTGGCACAGATACGCAGTATTTT; cdr3_aa: CASSVASALGTDTQYF
clone_size: NA; v_call: TRBV5-1; d_call: NA; j_call: TRBJ2-2; cdr3_nt: TGCGCCAGCAGCCGAGACAGAGCGAACACCGGGGAGCTGTTTTTT; cdr3_aa: CASSRDRANTGELFF
clone_size: many; v_call: TRBV28; d_call: NA; j_call: TRBJ2-7; cdr3_nt: TGTGCCAGCAGTTTGAGCAGGGCATACGAGCAGTACTTC; cdr3_aa: CASSLSRAYEQYF
clone_size: few; v_call: TRBV5-1; d_call: TRBD1; j_call: TRBJ1-1; cdr3_nt: TGCGCCAGCAAATTGACAGGGGCGAGAACTGAAGCTTTCTTT; cdr3_aa: CASKLTGARTEAFF
clone_size: NA; v_call: TRBV6-2/TRBV6-3; d_call: TRBD1; j_call: TRBJ1-1; cdr3_nt: TGTGCCAGCAGTTCCTCGGGACAGAGGAACACTGAAGCTTTCTTT; cdr3_aa: CASSSSGQRNTEAFF
clone_size: NA; v_call: TRBV7-2; d_call: NA; j_call: TRBJ2-5; cdr3_nt: TGTGCCAGCAGCTTTAGCGGACCCCAAGAGACCCAGTACTTC; cdr3_aa: CASSFSGPQETQYF
clone_size: NA; v_call: TRBV24-1; d_call: TRBD2; j_call: TRBJ2-1; cdr3_nt: TGTGCCACCAGTGATGGCGGGAGACAGGAGCAGTTCTTC; cdr3_aa: CATSDGGRQEQFF
clone_size: NA; v_call: TRBV5-6; d_call: NA; j_call: TRBJ2-3; cdr3_nt: TGTGCCAGCACGTCCAGATGGAAGGATCCCCCGAATACGCAGTATTTT; cdr3_aa: CASTSRWKDPPNTQYF
clone_size: few; v_call: TRBV20-1; d_call: TRBD2; j_call: TRBJ2-7; cdr3_nt: TGCAGTGCTAGCAGACTAGCGGGGGCCTACGAGCAGTACTTC; cdr3_aa: CSASRLAGAYEQYF
clone_size: NA; v_call: TRBV9; d_call: NA; j_call: TRBJ2-1; cdr3_nt: TGTGCCAGCAGCCCAGGGGCGTTTCTCGGTGAGCAGTTCTTC; cdr3_aa: CASSPGAFLGEQFF
clone_size: few; v_call: TRBV24-1; d_call: TRBD1; j_call: TRBJ2-1; cdr3_nt: TGTGCCACCAGTGATCCGACAGGGATCAATGAGCAGTTCTTC; cdr3_aa: CATSDPTGINEQFF
clone_size: few; v_call: TRBV3-1; d_call: TRBD1; j_call: TRBJ1-4; cdr3_nt: TGTGCCAGCACCAGAGGGACAGGGGTAGCTAATGAAAAACTGTTTTTT; cdr3_aa: CASTRGTGVANEKLFF
clone_size: few; v_call: TRBV5-5; d_call: NA; j_call: TRBJ2-7; cdr3_nt: TGTGCCAGCAGCTTGGAGGGCCGCCCGTTGGGCGAGCAGTACTTC; cdr3_aa: CASSLEGRPLGEQYF
clone_size: few; v_call: TRBV12-3/TRBV12-4; d_call: TRBD1; j_call: TRBJ2-1; cdr3_nt: TGTGCCAGCAGTCCCCCGGGACAGAGGCTCAACAATGAGCAGTTCTTC; cdr3_aa: CASSPPGQRLNNEQFF
clone_size: many; v_call: TRBV10-3; d_call: TRBD1; j_call: TRBJ1-5; cdr3_nt: TGTGCCATCAGTGGGGGGACAGACCTCAATCAGCCCCAGCATTTT; cdr3_aa: CAISGGTDLNQPQHF
clone_size: few; v_call: TRBV28; d_call: NA; j_call: TRBJ2-5; cdr3_nt: TGTGCCACCGCCGGGTGGGGGCGAGAGACCCAGTACTTC; cdr3_aa: CATAGWGRETQYF
clone_size: many; v_call: TRBV28; d_call: NA; j_call: TRBJ1-1; cdr3_nt: TGTGCCAGCAGTTTAGAGGGACCGGGCACTGAAGCTTTCTTT; cdr3_aa: CASSLEGPGTEAFF
clone_size: few; v_call: TRBV29-1; d_call: NA; j_call: TRBJ2-7; cdr3_nt: TGCAGCGTTCGACAGAGCTCCTACGAGCAGTACTTC; cdr3_aa: CSVRQSSYEQYF
clone_size: many; v_call: TRBV20-1; d_call: TRBD2; j_call: TRBJ2-3; cdr3_nt: TGCAGTGCTAGCGGTATCGTAGCGGGGCCAGGGAGAGATACGCAGTATTTT; cdr3_aa: CSASGIVAGPGRDTQYF